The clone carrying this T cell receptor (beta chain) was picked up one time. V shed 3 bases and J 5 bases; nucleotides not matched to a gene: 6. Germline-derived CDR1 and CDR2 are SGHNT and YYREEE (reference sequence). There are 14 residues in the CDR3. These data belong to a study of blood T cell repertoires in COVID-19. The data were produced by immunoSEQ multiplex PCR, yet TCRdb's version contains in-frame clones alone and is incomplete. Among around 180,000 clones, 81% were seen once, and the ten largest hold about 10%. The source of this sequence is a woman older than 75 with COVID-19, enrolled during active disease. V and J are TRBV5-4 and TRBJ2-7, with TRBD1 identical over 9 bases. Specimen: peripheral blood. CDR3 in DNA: TGTGCCAGCAGCTCCGGACAGGGGCGGAACGAGCAGTACTTC. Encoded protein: CASSSGQGRNEQYF.